The text below deals with one T cell receptor (beta chain). In terms of age and location, participants ranged from about 18 to 90 years and lived in under 30 US areas. Assignment of participants to cohorts was predicated upon participant-reported clinical history. Each recovered donor of Cohort 3 presented with two negative PCRs, clearance, or symptom resolution. In the source study's methods: Using reference gene primer amplification, nucleated cell counts were estimated. Sequencing was performed with immunoSEQ multiplex PCR; in TCRdb, only in-frame clones are kept and a portion is missing. The V and J calls and clone size come from that table; D and trimming were worked out from the DNA. The table has a few hundred thousand clones, about 89% seen once; the top ten hold roughly 8.6%. This specimen belongs to a study of blood T cell repertoires in COVID-19. This CDR3 spans 15 amino acids. The V gene lost 1 base and the J gene lost 4 bases, with 10 bases spanning the gap. From germline, CDR1 is MDHEN and CDR2 SYDVKM.

Sequencing used PBMCs or T cells enriched from blood (not recorded which). The V gene is TRBV28, the J gene TRBJ1-4; possibly TRBD1 for D (6 bases). The clonotype comes from a man in his forties or fifties who had recovered from COVID-19. Written as DNA, the CDR3 is TGTGCCAGCAGTTTATCTGCAGGGGTTAATGAAAAACTGTTTTTT. Translated, it gives CASSLSAGVNEKLFF.